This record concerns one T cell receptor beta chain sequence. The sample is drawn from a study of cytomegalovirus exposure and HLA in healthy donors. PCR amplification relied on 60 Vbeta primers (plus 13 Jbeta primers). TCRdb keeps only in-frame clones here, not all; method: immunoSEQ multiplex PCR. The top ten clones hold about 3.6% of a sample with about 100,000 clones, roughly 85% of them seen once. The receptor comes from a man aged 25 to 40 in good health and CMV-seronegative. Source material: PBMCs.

In nucleotides, the CDR3 is TGTGCCAGCAGTGAAACGATCGGACAGGGCAGGGAGCAGTACTTC. It specifies CASSETIGQGREQYF. This chain links TRBV6-1 with TRBJ2-7; the match to TRBD1 covers 8 bases. The CDR3 consists of 15 residues. Unmatched junction bases numbered 10, after V lost 2 bases and J lost 7 bases. Germline V gene sequence: CDR1 MNHNS, CDR2 SASEGT.